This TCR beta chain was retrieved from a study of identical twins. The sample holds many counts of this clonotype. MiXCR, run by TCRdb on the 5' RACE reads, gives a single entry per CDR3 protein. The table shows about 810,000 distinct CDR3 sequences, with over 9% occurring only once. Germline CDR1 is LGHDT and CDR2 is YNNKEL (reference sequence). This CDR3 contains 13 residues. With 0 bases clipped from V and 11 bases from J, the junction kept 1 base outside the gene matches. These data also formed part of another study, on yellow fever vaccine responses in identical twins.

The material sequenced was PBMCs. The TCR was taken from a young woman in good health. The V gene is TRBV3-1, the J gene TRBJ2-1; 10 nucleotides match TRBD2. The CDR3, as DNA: TGTGCCAGCAGCCAAGATACTAGCGGGAAGCAGTTCTTC. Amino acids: CASSQDTSGKQFF.